A selection of T cell receptor beta chains follows, all from one sample in a study of regulatory T cells in long-lasting Graves disease. Each CDR3 protein is one row after TCRdb ran MiXCR on the multiplex PCR reads. The top ten clones hold 7% to 9.5% of a sample with around 500,000 distinct CDR3 sequences, about a fifth of them seen once. The sample was peripheral blood mononuclear cells (PBMCs), taken when the disease was refractory, from a patient treated with antithyroid drugs. Receptors originate from a female donor with Graves disease. Each CDR3 is given with its conserved first and last residue. D genes are given only for firm matches. Only part of the rows carry a size: once, few, many, or a class if the clone is expanded.

V	size	J	D	CDR3	DNA
TRBV6-2/TRBV6-3	.	TRBJ1-5	.	CASSEGSWGSGVKPQHF	TGTGCCAGCAGTGAAGGGTCGTGGGGAAGTGGGGTTAAGCCCCAGCATTTT
TRBV14	.	TRBJ2-7	TRBD2	CASSQGWSFGLAGLLSSYEQYF	TGTGCCAGCAGCCAAGGTTGGAGTTTCGGACTAGCGGGATTACTAAGCTCCTACGAGCAGTACTTC
TRBV4-1	few	TRBJ1-2	.	CASSQDKFYGYTF	TGCGCCAGCAGCCAAGATAAGTTCTATGGCTACACCTTC
TRBV7-9	few	TRBJ1-5	TRBD1	CASSLGGGRVSNQPQHF	TGTGCCAGCAGCTTAGGAGGGGGCAGAGTCAGCAATCAGCCCCAGCATTTT
TRBV7-2	.	TRBJ2-2	.	CASSSLTGENTGELFF	TGTGCCAGCAGCTCCCTGACGGGAGAGAACACCGGGGAGCTGTTTTTT
TRBV20-1	few	TRBJ2-7	.	CSARVAHKSSYEQYF	TGCAGTGCTAGAGTCGCACACAAGAGCTCCTACGAGCAGTACTTC
TRBV5-1	many	TRBJ1-2	.	CASSLAQGGDGYTF	TGCGCCAGCAGCTTGGCACAGGGAGGCGATGGCTACACCTTC
TRBV20-1	.	TRBJ1-6	TRBD1	CSAKTRDRNSPLHF	TGCAGTGCTAAGACGCGGGACAGAAATTCACCCCTCCACTTT
TRBV28	many	TRBJ2-7	TRBD1	CASSRQGAAYEQYF	TGTGCCAGCAGTAGACAGGGGGCGGCCTACGAGCAGTACTTC
TRBV29-1	many	TRBJ2-5	.	CSVAQSLKETQYF	TGCAGCGTCGCCCAGAGTTTAAAAGAGACCCAGTACTTC
TRBV6-1	many	TRBJ2-7	.	CASSPDGYEQYF	TGTGCCAGCAGCCCGGACGGCTACGAGCAGTACTTC
TRBV7-2	many	TRBJ1-2	.	CASSLWTSWDGYTF	TGTGCCAGCAGCTTATGGACCTCCTGGGATGGCTACACCTTC
TRBV27	.	TRBJ2-4	TRBD2	CASSFLGREGPAKNIQYF	TGTGCCAGCAGTTTTCTTGGCAGGGAGGGACCGGCCAAAAACATTCAGTACTTC
TRBV6-1	.	TRBJ1-2	.	CASTPQVLNYGYTF	TGTGCCAGCACTCCACAGGTTCTCAACTATGGCTACACCTTC
TRBV18	.	TRBJ2-7	.	CASSPKGEEQYF	TGTGCCAGCTCACCGAAAGGCGAAGAGCAGTACTTC
TRBV10-3	many	TRBJ2-7	.	CAISGGKHEQYF	TGTGCCATCAGTGGCGGAAAACACGAGCAGTACTTC
TRBV5-1	few	TRBJ1-6	.	CASSQEASPYNSPLHF	TGCGCCAGCAGTCAAGAGGCCAGCCCCTATAATTCACCCCTCCACTTT
TRBV3-1	.	TRBJ2-7	TRBD1	CASSPLWTGVKQYF	TGTGCCAGCAGCCCACTGTGGACAGGAGTGAAGCAGTACTTC
TRBV2	.	TRBJ2-7	TRBD2	CASTTGGGGGLATYEQYF	TGTGCCAGCACCACGGGAGGAGGGGGGGGACTAGCGACCTACGAGCAGTACTTC
TRBV6-1	.	TRBJ2-2	TRBD2	CASSRATYGLAGGGSGELFF	TGTGCCAGCAGCCGAGCTACCTACGGACTAGCGGGAGGCGGTAGCGGGGAGCTGTTTTTT
TRBV3-1	.	TRBJ2-7	.	CASSQDVSDLAYEQYF	TGTGCCAGCAGCCAAGATGTCTCGGACCTCGCCTACGAGCAGTACTTC
TRBV6-9	many	TRBJ1-1	.	CASSYEGQGTEAFF	TGTGCCAGCAGTTACGAGGGTCAGGGAACTGAAGCTTTCTTT
TRBV9	.	TRBJ2-1	.	CASGENEQFF	TGTGCCAGCGGGGAGAATGAGCAGTTCTTC
TRBV9	.	TRBJ1-1	.	CASSPYRGEGTEAFF	TGTGCCAGCAGCCCCTATCGGGGGGAGGGCACTGAAGCTTTCTTT
TRBV7-9	.	TRBJ2-5	TRBD2	CASSLHRLAGTYQETQYF	TGTGCCAGCAGCTTGCACCGACTAGCGGGAACTTACCAAGAGACCCAGTACTTC
TRBV7-3	few	TRBJ2-7	.	CASSYYPGSSYEQYF	TGTGCCAGCAGCTACTACCCGGGAAGCTCCTACGAGCAGTACTTC
TRBV20-1	.	TRBJ2-2	TRBD2	CSARVRGRAYTGELFF	TGCAGTGCTAGAGTCCGCGGGAGGGCCTACACCGGGGAGCTGTTTTTT
TRBV4-1	.	TRBJ2-7	.	CASSQPGPSYEQYF	TGCGCCAGCAGCCAACCTGGGCCATCGTACGAGCAGTACTTC
TRBV20-1	.	TRBJ2-3	TRBD2	CRANAGTSVPTDTQYF	TGCAGGGCAAATGCCGGGACTAGCGTTCCGACAGATACGCAGTATTTT
TRBV5-1	few	TRBJ1-6	.	CASSLGTEYNSPLHF	TGCGCCAGCAGCTTGGGGACGGAGTATAATTCACCCCTCCACTTT
TRBV28	many	TRBJ2-6	.	CASRPSGANVLTF	TGTGCCAGCCGTCCCTCTGGGGCCAACGTCCTGACTTTC
TRBV5-4	many	TRBJ2-5	.	CASRAPDTQETQYF	TGTGCCAGCAGAGCGCCAGACACACAAGAGACCCAGTACTTC
TRBV19	few	TRBJ1-4	.	CASSITAATNEKLFF	TGTGCCAGTAGTATAACGGCGGCGACTAATGAAAAACTGTTTTTT
TRBV27	many	TRBJ1-1	.	CASRQVSASTEAFF	TGTGCCAGTCGACAGGTTTCCGCGAGCACTGAAGCTTTCTTT
TRBV19	.	TRBJ1-4	.	CASRTDENEKLFF	TGTGCCAGTAGGACAGATGAGAATGAAAAACTGTTTTTT